This is a list of T cell receptor beta chains from one sample in a study of CD8 T cell repertoires and HIV-1 epitope variants. The antigens these receptors bind are not known. The data were produced by immunoSEQ multiplex PCR, yet TCRdb's version contains in-frame clones alone and is incomplete. The data contain around 3,000 clones, around 73% of them singletons. The material sequenced was cultured CD8+ T cells derived from PBMCs. The receptors originated from a male donor with HIV. Both conserved end residues are trimmed from each CDR3. The order of the fields is J gene, D gene, CDR3 length, V gene, CDR3 protein. D genes are given only for firm matches.

>TRBJ2-5|.|13|TRBV6-5
ASSPLMGAAETQY
>TRBJ1-4|.|13|TRBV27
ASSNPGEGDEKLF
>TRBJ1-4|.|13|TRBV7-8
ASSLTGTLGEKLF
>TRBJ1-6|.|12|TRBV5-1
ASSLEDRTTPLH
>TRBJ2-3|TRBD1|15|TRBV2
ASSRRDRGRGADTQY
>TRBJ2-7|TRBD1|11|TRBV28
ASKDRVINEQY
>TRBJ2-7|.|12|TRBV6-5
ASSDQGSSYEQY
>TRBJ2-3|TRBD1|14|TRBV2
ASSPLTGGEADAQY
>TRBJ1-1|TRBD1|14|TRBV19
ASYSPGDSLGAEAF
>TRBJ2-1|TRBD2|15|TRBV7-9
ASSLIAGGGSYNEQF
>TRBJ2-5|TRBD1|14|TRBV9
ASSASFYRGEETQY
>TRBJ2-7|TRBD1|13|TRBV27
ASSTQTGTNYEQY
>TRBJ2-3|.|11|TRBV5-4
AVTDREADTQY
>TRBJ2-5|.|14|TRBV5-1
ASSLTSGRPQETQY
>TRBJ2-2|.|14|TRBV5-6
ASSFEPWEATGELF
>TRBJ2-3|.|11|TRBV7-2
ASSLDGAQTQY
>TRBJ1-2|.|15|TRBV21-1
ASSKDGCGQGSYGYT
>TRBJ2-6|.|13|TRBV6-5
ASSYSFSGANVLT
>TRBJ1-2|TRBD1|13|TRBV4-2
ASSLGDSGRGGYT
>TRBJ2-1|.|14|TRBV5-8
ASSFVEGASFNEQF
>TRBJ2-3|.|12|TRBV28
ASSPVVSTDTQY
>TRBJ2-2|.|14|TRBV28
ASSLWAEGSTGELF
>TRBJ2-1|.|12|TRBV4-1
ASSQASSYNEQF
>TRBJ1-4|.|12|TRBV7-9
ASSPPAGDEKLF
>.|.|13|TRBV7-9
ASSLGEGERYEQY
>TRBJ2-3|TRBD2|13|TRBV10-2
ASSETLAGTDTQY
>TRBJ2-2|.|12|TRBV29-1
SVYEGPDTGELF
>TRBJ2-1|TRBD1|12|TRBV7-9
ASSLGQGAGEQF
>TRBJ2-7|.|14|TRBV19
ASSMSRPATVYEQY
>TRBJ2-2|TRBD1|11|TRBV7-9
ASSYRGTGELF
>TRBJ1-4|.|13|TRBV5-4
ASSPGDGGNEKLF
>TRBJ1-4|.|10|TRBV6-1
ASSDEYEKLF
>TRBJ1-1|.|12|TRBV5-6
ASSLGTAYTEAF
>TRBJ2-5|TRBD2|13|TRBV9
ASSAQGGLPETQY
>TRBJ1-2|.|12|TRBV4-1
ASSPLGPREGYT
>TRBJ2-1|.|14|TRBV4-1
ASSQDRGLRLREQF
>TRBJ2-2|TRBD2|13|TRBV6-1
ASSERTSDTGELF
>TRBJ2-7|.|12|TRBV6-1
ASSARDNGYEQY
>TRBJ2-2|.|12|TRBV11-2
ASSFRGETGELF
>TRBJ2-5|TRBD2|15|TRBV9
ASSAVLSTSDQETQY
>TRBJ2-5|TRBD2|12|TRBV28
ASSLVAGEGTQY
>TRBJ2-1|TRBD2|13|TRBV19
ASSRTSGLYNEQF
>TRBJ1-4|.|13|TRBV9
ASSEGGDKAEKLF
>TRBJ1-1|.|11|TRBV15
ATSLGSNTEAF
>TRBJ2-2|.|10|TRBV27
ASRVGTGELF
>TRBJ2-7|.|11|TRBV19
ASSPSVSPEQY
>TRBJ2-2|.|13|TRBV19
ASSIDHTNTGELF
>TRBJ2-1|TRBD2|13|TRBV5-4
ASSLAGGLPGEQF
>TRBJ2-7|.|11|TRBV7-9
ASETGTSYEQY
>TRBJ2-3|TRBD2|15|TRBV7-9
ASSSLGTSGEADTQY
>TRBJ2-1|.|10|TRBV28
ASSLEYNEQF
>TRBJ2-1|TRBD1|11|TRBV29-1
SVIGQGLWEKF
>TRBJ1-1|.|11|TRBV27
AAGGSVSTEAF
>TRBJ2-1|.|15|TRBV9
ASGEGGWTISSNEQF
>TRBJ1-5|.|10|TRBV7-9
ASRAGTQPQH
>TRBJ2-7|TRBD2|15|TRBV11-3
ASSLGLAGRTDYEQY
>TRBJ2-2|TRBD2|19|TRBV27
ASRSTTTSGGASGLTGELF